This T cell receptor beta chain was found in a study of cytomegalovirus exposure and HLA in healthy donors. The study ran its PCR with 60 Vbeta and 13 Jbeta primers. Clones were read by immunoSEQ multiplex PCR, and TCRdb kept only the in-frame ones, dropping some. Its table records roughly 190,000 clones. The sequence was obtained from a woman aged 18-29 years in good health and CMV-seropositive. Sample: PBMCs.

The CDR3: CASSERDEQFF. Here the CDR3 DNA reads TGTGCCAGCAGCGAACGCGATGAGCAGTTCTTC. This chain connects TRBV5-6 to TRBJ2-1, with D unresolved. Germline V CDR1 and CDR2: SGHDT, YYEEEE. This CDR3 has 11 residues. Between the trimmed V and J ends, which lost 4 bases and 8 bases, there was a span of 7 bases.